This entry describes one TCR beta chain. What it binds is unknown. Unique molecular identifiers were incorporated into the prepared TCRbeta library. Each CDR3 protein is one row after TCRdb ran MiXCR on the PCR reads. The profile shows 450,000 to 550,000 distinct CDR3 sequences, about an eighth of them singletons. This sample was taken from a study of T-cell reconstitution after alpha-beta-depleted transplantation in children. Broader study findings: Day-60 TCRbeta diversity that was high in some patients was derived from surviving recipient T cells and thymic progenitors. Newly made T cells mostly supplied T-cell counts and diversity one year after transplant.

This CDR3 comprises 15 residues. The V segment lost 8 bases and the J segment 4 bases; nucleotides outside the gene matches: 12. The germline CDR1 and CDR2 sequences are SGHTA and FQGNSA. The sample consisted of PBMCs, mostly from graft donor cells, taken 180 days after TCRalphabeta/CD19-depleted stem cell transplant. This clonotype originated in a female patient under 10 years old who had a stem cell transplant for aplastic anemia, so the T cells may come from the graft donor. The chain has TRBV7-2 and TRBJ2-7; 9 bases fit TRBD2. CDR3 region: CASETIAGVGYEQYF. The CDR3 region has the DNA TGTGCCAGCGAAACGATAGCGGGAGTGGGGTACGAGCAGTACTTC.